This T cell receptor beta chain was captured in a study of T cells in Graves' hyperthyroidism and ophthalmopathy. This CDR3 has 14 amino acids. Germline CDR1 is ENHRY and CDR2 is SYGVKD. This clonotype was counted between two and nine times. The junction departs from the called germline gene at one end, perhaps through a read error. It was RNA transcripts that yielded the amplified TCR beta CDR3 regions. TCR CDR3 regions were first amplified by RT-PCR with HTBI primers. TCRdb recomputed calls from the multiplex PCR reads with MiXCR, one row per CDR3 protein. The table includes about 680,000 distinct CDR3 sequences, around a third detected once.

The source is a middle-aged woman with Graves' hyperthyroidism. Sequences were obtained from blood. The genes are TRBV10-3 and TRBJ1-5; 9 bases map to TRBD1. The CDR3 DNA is TGTGCCAGCAGTAAGGGGACAGGGATCCAGCCCCAGCATTTT. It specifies CASSKGTGIQPQHF.